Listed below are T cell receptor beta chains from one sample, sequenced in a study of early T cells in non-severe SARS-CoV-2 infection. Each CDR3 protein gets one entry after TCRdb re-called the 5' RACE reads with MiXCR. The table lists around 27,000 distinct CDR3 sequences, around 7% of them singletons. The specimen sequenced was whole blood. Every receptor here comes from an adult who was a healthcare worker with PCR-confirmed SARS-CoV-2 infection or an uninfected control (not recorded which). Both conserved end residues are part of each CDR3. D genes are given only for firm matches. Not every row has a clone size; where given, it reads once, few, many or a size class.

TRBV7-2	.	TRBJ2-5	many	CASSLVVQETQYF	TGTGCCAGCAGCTTAGTCGTCCAAGAGACCCAGTACTTC
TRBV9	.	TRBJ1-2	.	CASSASTGNYGYTF	TGTGCCAGCAGCGCCAGTACAGGGAACTATGGCTACACCTTC
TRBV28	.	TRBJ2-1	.	CASRRTGANEQFF	TGTGCCAGCAGAAGGACGGGGGCCAATGAGCAGTTCTTC
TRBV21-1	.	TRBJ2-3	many	CASSNDRRPDTQYF	TGTGCCAGCAGCAACGACAGGAGGCCAGATACGCAGTATTTT
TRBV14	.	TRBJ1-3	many	CASSRHPGTPDSGNTIYF	TGTGCCAGCAGCCGCCATCCCGGGACGCCGGACTCTGGAAACACCATATATTTT
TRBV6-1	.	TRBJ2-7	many	CASSGQGPYEQYF	TGTGCCAGCAGTGGGCAGGGCCCTTACGAGCAGTACTTC
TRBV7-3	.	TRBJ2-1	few	CASSQQGGDEQFF	TGTGCCAGCAGCCAACAGGGTGGGGATGAGCAGTTCTTC
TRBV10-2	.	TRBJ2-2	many	CASRPGVNTGELFF	TGCGCCAGCAGGCCGGGGGTGAACACCGGGGAGCTGTTTTTT
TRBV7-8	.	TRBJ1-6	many	CASSWLGRTNSPLHF	TGTGCCAGCAGCTGGCTTGGTAGAACGAATTCACCCCTCCACTTT
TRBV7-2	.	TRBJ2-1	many	CASSLGWGTGRHEQFF	TGTGCCAGCAGCTTAGGATGGGGCACAGGTCGGCATGAGCAGTTCTTC
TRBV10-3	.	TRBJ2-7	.	CAISADSISSYEQYF	TGTGCCATCAGTGCTGACAGCATCAGCTCCTACGAGCAGTACTTC
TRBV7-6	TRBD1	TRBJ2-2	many	CASSRDRGTGELFF	TGTGCCAGCAGCCGGGACAGGGGAACCGGGGAGCTGTTTTTT
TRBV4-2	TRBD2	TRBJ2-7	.	CASSQEMSRLAVYYEQYF	TGTGCCAGCAGCCAAGAAATGAGTAGGCTAGCGGTCTACTACGAGCAGTACTTC
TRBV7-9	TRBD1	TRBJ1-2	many	CASSLSGQGGGYGYTF	TGTGCCAGCAGCTTATCGGGCCAAGGGGGCGGGTATGGCTACACCTTC
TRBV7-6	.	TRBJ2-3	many	CASSLDGAPTDTQYF	TGTGCCAGCAGCTTAGATGGGGCCCCCACAGATACGCAGTATTTT
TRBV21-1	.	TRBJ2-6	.	CASSKTRSGANVLTF	TGTGCCAGCAGCAAAACGCGCTCTGGGGCCAACGTCCTGACTTTC
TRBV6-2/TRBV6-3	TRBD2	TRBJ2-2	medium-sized	CASGIETSGHTGELFF	TGTGCCAGCGGTATTGAAACTAGCGGGCACACCGGGGAGCTGTTTTTT